This T cell receptor beta chain was sequenced in a study of cytomegalovirus exposure and HLA in healthy donors. As for the study in general: About 85 million unique TCRs from HLA-typed donors were held in an early release of data.

Germline V gene data show CDR1 as SGDLS and CDR2 as YYNGEE. V was clipped by 0 bases and J by 0 bases; unmatched bases: 2. This CDR3 contains 15 residues. With respect to this clone: Its antigen is still unknown.

Study outcomes and limitations: Among TCR beta chains of equal frequency, HLA-associated ones were more clonally expanded in a later analysis. Links to common viral pathogens appeared, in a later analysis, for several of the most significant clusters.

The PCR had 60 Vbeta and 13 Jbeta primers. Clones were sequenced by immunoSEQ multiplex PCR, and TCRdb holds only the in-frame ones, with some missing. This sample has more than 80,000 clones; around 68% occur once, and the top ten carry 14% to 15%. The donors, nominally healthy at sampling, likely had unrecorded immune exposures. The sample comprised PBMCs. J is TRBJ2-5 and V is TRBV9; 7 bases line up with TRBD2. The clonotype was recovered from a woman between 35 and 50 years old in good health and CMV-seropositive. The CDR3 reads CASSVAGGYQETQYF. CDR3 DNA sequence: TGTGCCAGCAGCGTAGCGGGAGGTTACCAAGAGACCCAGTACTTC.